What follows are 26 T cell receptor beta chains derived from one specimen sequenced in a study of T-cell memory formation after mild COVID-19. From the 5' RACE reads, TCRdb called clonotypes with MiXCR, one entry per CDR3 protein. The sample holds approximately 430,000 distinct CDR3 sequences, more than 20% seen once. The sequencing sample was made of PBMCs or a T cell subset sorted from them (not recorded which). The receptors derive from an adult woman who had mild COVID-19 (a few samples of this study predate the infection). Cell type and time point are not known.

This chain connects TRBV5-1 to TRBJ1-1, with TRBD1 matching over 7 bases. This CDR3 spans 14 amino acids. The ends lost 3 bases at V and 7 bases at J; junction bases unmatched: 9. Germline CDR1 and CDR2: SGHRS and YFSETQ. The CDR3 DNA is TGCGCCAGCAGCTCACAGCCGACAGGGAATGAAGCTTTCTTT. Translation: CASSSQPTGNEAFF. The variable domain in full, completed from reference TRBV5-1 and TRBJ1-1, reads KAGVTQTPRYLIKTRGQQVTLSCSPISGHRSVSWYQQTPGQGLQFLFEYFSETQRNKGNFPGRFSGRQFSNSRSEMNVSTLELGDSALYLCASSSQPTGNEAFFGQGTRLTVV.

The chain recombines TRBV24-1 with TRBJ2-2; unclear D gene. This CDR3 comprises 16 residues. The V gene lost 3 bases and the J gene lost 3 bases, with 13 bases spanning the gap. The germline gives CDR1 KGHDR, CDR2 SFDVKD. Written as DNA, the CDR3 is TGTGCCACCAGTGATACACGGGCCGGCGACACCGGGGAGCTGTTTTTT. As protein: CATSDTRAGDTGELFF.

This clonotype was found many times. One junction end does not reproduce the germline sequence, and a read error may be involved. This chain connects TRBV2 to TRBJ2-1; 8 bases align to TRBD2. The CDR3 extends over 14 amino acids. The germline V gene has CDR1 SNHLY and CDR2 FYNNEI. The CDR3 reads CASSEARGDAEQFF. The CDR3 region has the DNA TGTGCCAGCAGCGAAGCGCGGGGGGACGCTGAGCAGTTCTTC.

In its sample, this clonotype was seen once. The rearrangement joins TRBV6-5 to TRBJ2-7, with 7 nucleotides matching TRBD1. The ends lost 4 bases at V and 3 bases at J; junction bases unmatched: 6. This CDR3 region has 14 residues. Germline CDR1 and CDR2: MNHEY and SVGAGI. The CDR3 nucleotides read TGTGCCAGCAGTTTTTCGACAGGGTACTACGAGCAGTACTTC. Protein product: CASSFSTGYYEQYF.

For the CDR3, the DNA is TGCGCCAGCAGCCCAGACAGTAGGGACTATGGCTACACCTTC. Translated: CASSPDSRDYGYTF. This chain joins TRBV5-1 and TRBJ1-2; tentative D call: TRBD1 (5 bases). Germline CDR1 and CDR2: SGHRS and YFSETQ. The CDR3 has 14 amino acids. Trimming removed 4 bases from V and 3 bases from J, with 13 bases in between.

This clonotype has a handful of counts. The rearrangement links TRBV12-3 or TRBV12-4 to TRBJ2-7; 11 nucleotides align to TRBD1. The CDR3 totals 13 residues. V lost 8 bases to trimming and J lost 6 bases; unmatched junction nucleotides: 6. Written as DNA, the CDR3 is TGTGCCAGCCGGGACAGGGGGTTCGGCGAGCAGTACTTC. Its translation: CASRDRGFGEQYF.

This clonotype was detected ten times or more. The chain joins TRBV5-1 to TRBJ2-5, with TRBD1 matching 9 bases. The germline V gene has CDR1 SGHRS and CDR2 YFSETQ. The CDR3 is 14 residues long. After removal of 3 bases from V and 5 bases from J, the junction contained 5 bases not matched to a gene. The CDR3 coding sequence is TGCGCCAGCAGCTCCACAGGGGGCATGGAGACCCAGTACTTC. Translation: CASSSTGGMETQYF.

The chain has TRBV20-1 and TRBJ2-3, with unresolved D. The CDR3 is made up of 13 amino acids. The V gene's germline CDR1 is DFQATT and CDR2 SNEGSKA (reference sequence). The V end was cut by 2 bases, the J end by 4 bases, with 10 bases between. The CDR3: CSARPNLADTQYF. CDR3 DNA sequence: TGCAGTGCTAGACCCAATCTAGCAGATACGCAGTATTTT.

The chain combines TRBV5-6 with TRBJ1-2; no firm D call. Germline V lookup: CDR1 SGHDT, CDR2 YYEEEE. The germline V and J ends were trimmed by 0 bases and 8 bases, with 14 bases remaining between them. CDR3 length equals 14 residues. The CDR3 here is CASSLEEPPWGYTF. CDR3 nucleotides: TGTGCCAGCAGCTTGGAGGAACCGCCTTGGGGCTACACCTTC.

This clonotype was detected a few times. In nucleotides, the CDR3 is TGTGCCAGCACCCACGGGGGGGTAGCCCGGGAGCTGTTTTTT. It codes for CASTHGGVARELFF. The V call is TRBV6-2 or TRBV6-3, the J call TRBJ2-2; 8 bases align to TRBD2. Germline V gene lookup returns CDR1 MNHEY and CDR2 SVGEGT. The CDR3 has 14 residues. The junction had 10 bases not matched to a gene; V was cut back by 7 bases and J by 9 bases.

V gene TRBV23-1 combines with J gene TRBJ2-2; D not certain. TRBV23-1 is an ORF, with its function uncertain. V gave up 2 bases and J gave up 3 bases, with 10 bases separating them. CDR3 length: 15 amino acids. The CDR3 is CASSQELRDTGELFF. The CDR3 nucleotides read TGCGCCAGCAGTCAAGAGTTAAGGGACACCGGGGAGCTGTTTTTT.

CDR3 sequence: CASSQRPGSSYEQYF. For the CDR3, the DNA is TGTGCCAGCAGCCAAAGACCGGGGAGCTCCTACGAGCAGTACTTC. J is TRBJ2-7 and V is TRBV4-2; D is perhaps TRBD2 (5 bases). CDR1 and CDR2 (germline): LGHNA, YNFKEQ. The CDR3 sequence is 15 residues long. V lost 2 bases and J 0 bases, leaving 11 bases between the germline ends.

In this sample, this clonotype turned up a few times. The V call is TRBV29-1, the J call TRBJ2-7; 9 bases align to TRBD1. Per the germline V gene, CDR1 is SQVTM and CDR2 is ANQGSEA. Trimming removed 8 bases from V and 3 bases from J; junction bases left unmatched: 8. The CDR3 sequence is 13 residues long. In DNA, the CDR3 is TGCAGCAGTTGGGACAGGGTTGACTACGAGCAGTACTTC. It is translated as CSSWDRVDYEQYF.

This sequence joins TRBV30 and TRBJ2-2; 11 nucleotides match TRBD2. V trimming: 7 bases; J trimming: 1 base; junction bases outside the gene matches: 2. The CDR3 consists of 14 residues. Germline CDR1 reads GTSNPN; CDR2 reads SVGIG (reference sequence). The chain's CDR3 is CALTSGKNTGELFF. CDR3 coding DNA: TGTGCCTTGACTAGCGGGAAGAACACCGGGGAGCTGTTTTTT.

This clonotype was counted between two and nine times. The CDR3, as DNA: TGTGCCAGCAGTTTAGATGTGGGGAACACTGAAGCTTTCTTT. Translating it yields CASSLDVGNTEAFF. The chain has TRBV12-3 or TRBV12-4 and TRBJ1-1; D ambiguous. This CDR3 contains 14 residues. V lost 1 base to trimming and J lost 1 base, with 7 bases between them.

The genes are TRBV12-3 or TRBV12-4 and TRBJ1-5, with 7 bases that match TRBD1. This CDR3 region has 16 residues. With V trimmed by 6 bases and J by 1 base, 9 bases remained unmatched. The CDR3 protein is CASSPGGAHSNQPQHF. CDR3 DNA: TGTGCCAGCAGCCCAGGGGGGGCGCACAGCAATCAGCCCCAGCATTTT.

In its sample, this clonotype was seen a few times. This chain links TRBV5-1 with TRBJ1-1; tentatively, D is TRBD1 (5 bases). This CDR3 spans 13 amino acids. Germline V gives CDR1 SGHRS, CDR2 YFSETQ. The V end lost 0 bases, the J end lost 7 bases, and 10 bases lay between the germline ends. Here the CDR3 reads CASSLVVGGEAFF. The CDR3 nucleotides are TGCGCCAGCAGCTTGGTGGTGGGGGGTGAAGCTTTCTTT.

This clonotype has a handful of counts. The J gene is TRBJ2-7, the V gene TRBV15; no clear D gene. CDR3 length: 13 residues. V lost 0 bases and J 5 bases, leaving 8 bases between the germline ends. Germline CDR1 reads LNHNV; CDR2 reads YYDKDF (reference sequence). In DNA form, the CDR3 reads TGTGCCACCAGCAGAGACAGGATTGACGAGCAGTACTTC. It is translated as CATSRDRIDEQYF.

This clonotype was counted many times. The chain carries TRBV5-1 and TRBJ1-5; 7 positions agree with TRBD1. This CDR3 spans 15 amino acids. V lost 5 bases, J lost 4 bases, and 9 bases stayed unmatched. The germline V gene has CDR1 SGHRS and CDR2 YFSETQ. The CDR3, as DNA: TGCGCCAGCAGTCTGGGGGACAGCCTAAATCAGCCCCAGCATTTT. Translating it yields CASSLGDSLNQPQHF.

The rearrangement links TRBV6-5 to TRBJ2-5; 9 bases align to TRBD1. Germline V gene sequence: CDR1 MNHEY, CDR2 SVGAGI. V lost 0 bases, J lost 5 bases, and 4 bases stayed unmatched. The CDR3 is 15 residues long. CDR3 in amino acids: CASSYSSGQGETQYF. The CDR3 region has the DNA TGTGCCAGCAGTTACTCGAGTGGACAGGGGGAGACCCAGTACTTC.

This rearrangement joins TRBV7-9 to TRBJ2-7; 9 bases fit TRBD2. Germline lookup yields CDR1 SEHNR and CDR2 FQNEAQ (reference sequence). There are 17 residues in the CDR3. J gave up 5 bases and V 4 bases, and 15 bases lay outside the gene matches. The CDR3 loop is CASSSRGGVAGVHEQYF. CDR3 sequence (DNA): TGTGCCAGCAGCTCGCGTGGGGGGGTAGCGGGAGTGCACGAGCAGTACTTC.

This clonotype was recorded a few times. The chain is built from TRBV9 and TRBJ2-3, with 7 positions matching TRBD2. The CDR3 loop spans 15 amino acids. The V gene end was trimmed by 0 bases and the J gene end by 2 bases; junction bases not matched to a gene: 3. The germline gives CDR1 SGDLS, CDR2 YYNGEE. The CDR3 protein is CASSVDLAATDTQYF. In DNA form, the CDR3 reads TGTGCCAGCAGCGTAGACCTAGCGGCCACAGATACGCAGTATTTT.

CDR3 residues: CASSPRQGYEAFF. The CDR3 coding sequence is TGTGCCAGCTCACCACGACAGGGTTATGAAGCTTTCTTT. V is TRBV18 and J is TRBJ1-1; 7 bases are a match to TRBD1. The germline gives CDR1 KGHSH, CDR2 LQKENI. V lost 1 base and J lost 7; bases outside the gene matches: 3. The CDR3 has 13 amino acids. The variable domain in full, completed from reference TRBV18 and TRBJ1-1, reads NAGVMQNPRHLVRRRGQEARLRCSPMKGHSHVYWYRQLPEEGLKFMVYLQKENIIDESGMPKERFSAEFPKEGPSILRIQQVVRGDSAAYFCASSPRQGYEAFFGQGTRLTVV.

The chain carries TRBV7-2 and TRBJ2-2; the D gene is possibly TRBD2 (5 bases). The V gene lost 0 bases and the J gene lost 5 bases, with 10 bases spanning the gap. CDR3 length: 15 amino acids. CDR1 SGHTA and CDR2 FQGNSA come from the germline V gene. CDR3 amino acids: CASSLAKGVTGELFF. CDR3 in DNA: TGTGCCAGCAGCTTAGCTAAGGGAGTGACCGGGGAGCTGTTTTTT. Drawing the rest from reference TRBV7-2 and TRBJ2-2, the complete variable domain is GAGVSQSPSNKVTEKGKDVELRCDPISGHTALYWYRQSLGQGLEFLIYFQGNSAPDKSGLPSDRFSAERTGGSVSTLTIQRTQQEDSAVYLCASSLAKGVTGELFFGEGSRLTVL.

The CDR3 loop is CASSPNLSTEAFF. The CDR3 coding sequence is TGTGCCAGCTCACCCAACTTAAGCACTGAAGCTTTCTTT. The chain has TRBV18 and TRBJ1-1, with D unclear. The CDR3 length is 13 residues. Germline assignment: CDR1 KGHSH and CDR2 LQKENI. Trimming removed 3 bases from V and 4 bases from J, with 9 bases in between.

The chain uses TRBV28 and TRBJ2-7; 9 bases match TRBD2. The germline V gene has CDR1 MDHEN and CDR2 SYDVKM. V dropped 5 bases and J dropped 6; count of bases not matched to a gene: 5. CDR3 size: 13 residues. Here the CDR3 DNA reads TGTGCCAGCAGTAGCGGGAGGTTGGTCGAGCAGTACTTC. Translated, it gives CASSSGRLVEQYF.